A selection of T cell receptor beta chains follows, all from one sample in a study of early T cells in non-severe SARS-CoV-2 infection. Each CDR3 protein is one row after TCRdb ran MiXCR on the 5' RACE reads. Seen here are around 62,000 distinct CDR3 sequences, around 12% observed once, and the top ten hold 3% to 4.5%. What was sequenced was whole blood. These receptors originate from an adult who was a healthcare worker with PCR-confirmed SARS-CoV-2 infection or an uninfected control (not recorded which). Each CDR3 is given with its conserved first and last residue. Fields, in order: CDR3 protein, CDR3 length, V gene, D gene. D genes are given only for firm matches.

CDR3aa: CASSYSTGGSTGELFF; len: 16; v_gene: TRBV6-6; d_gene: TRBD2
CDR3aa: CSVGQYTGELFF; len: 12; v_gene: TRBV29-1; d_gene: -
CDR3aa: CAISAFGQGANGANVLTF; len: 18; v_gene: TRBV10-3; d_gene: TRBD1
CDR3aa: CASSFGGSTEAFF; len: 13; v_gene: TRBV7-6; d_gene: -
CDR3aa: CSVGQGGNEQFF; len: 12; v_gene: TRBV29-1; d_gene: -
CDR3aa: CSATRTGGPPYNEQFF; len: 16; v_gene: TRBV20-1; d_gene: TRBD2
CDR3aa: CASSLEGTKNIQYF; len: 14; v_gene: TRBV7-2; d_gene: -
CDR3aa: CASSGRSYTGELFF; len: 14; v_gene: TRBV19; d_gene: -
CDR3aa: CASSQATSGNYEQYF; len: 15; v_gene: TRBV5-4; d_gene: TRBD2
CDR3aa: CASRTNRDRLSGNTIYF; len: 17; v_gene: TRBV28; d_gene: -
CDR3aa: CASSQELELFF; len: 11; v_gene: TRBV4-1; d_gene: -